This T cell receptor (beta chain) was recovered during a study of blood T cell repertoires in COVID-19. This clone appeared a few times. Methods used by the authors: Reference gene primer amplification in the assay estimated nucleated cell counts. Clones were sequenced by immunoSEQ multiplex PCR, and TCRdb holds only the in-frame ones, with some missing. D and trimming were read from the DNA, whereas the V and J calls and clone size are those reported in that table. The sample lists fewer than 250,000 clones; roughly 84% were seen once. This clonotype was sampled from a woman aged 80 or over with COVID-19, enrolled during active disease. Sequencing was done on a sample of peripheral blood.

CDR3 bases: TGTGCCAGCAGCCAGGCGGGGGAAGGTCCCTACGAGCAGTACTTC. This codes for CASSQAGEGPYEQYF. This chain joins TRBV7-6 and TRBJ2-7; 7 bases are shared with TRBD2. The V and J ends lost 5 bases and 2 bases, in that order; junction bases with no gene match: 9. CDR3 length: 15 amino acids. Per the germline V gene, CDR1 is SGHVS and CDR2 is FNYEAQ.